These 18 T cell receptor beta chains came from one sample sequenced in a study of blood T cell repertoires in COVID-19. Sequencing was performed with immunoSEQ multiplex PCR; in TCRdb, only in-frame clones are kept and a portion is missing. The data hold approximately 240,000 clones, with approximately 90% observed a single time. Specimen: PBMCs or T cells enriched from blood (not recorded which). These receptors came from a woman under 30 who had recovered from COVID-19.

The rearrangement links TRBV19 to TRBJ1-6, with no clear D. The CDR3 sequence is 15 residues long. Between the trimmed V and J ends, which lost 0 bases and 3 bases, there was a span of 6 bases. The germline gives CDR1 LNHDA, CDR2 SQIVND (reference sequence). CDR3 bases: TGTGCCAGTAGTATAGATCCGGGCTATAATTCACCCCTCCACTTT. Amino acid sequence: CASSIDPGYNSPLHF.

CDR3 DNA: TGTGCCAGCAGTTTATCTAACGGGGGGGCGCAAGGCTACACCTTC. It encodes CASSLSNGGAQGYTF. This chain links TRBV27 with TRBJ1-2; D is perhaps TRBD1 (6 bases). The CDR3 contains 15 residues. V was shortened by 0 bases and J by 8 bases, with 16 bases between the two germline ends. Germline V gives CDR1 MNHEY, CDR2 SMNVEV (reference sequence).

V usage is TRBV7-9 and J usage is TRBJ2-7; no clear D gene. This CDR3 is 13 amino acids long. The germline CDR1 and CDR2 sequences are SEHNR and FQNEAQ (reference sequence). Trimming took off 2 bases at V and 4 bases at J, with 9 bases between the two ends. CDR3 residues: CASSLSTEYEQYF. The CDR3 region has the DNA TGTGCCAGCAGCTTATCGACTGAGTACGAGCAGTACTTC.

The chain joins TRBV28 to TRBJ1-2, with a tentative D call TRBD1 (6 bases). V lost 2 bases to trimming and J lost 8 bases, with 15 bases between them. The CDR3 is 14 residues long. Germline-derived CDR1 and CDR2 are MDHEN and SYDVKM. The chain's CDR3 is CASSLAGEDDGYTF. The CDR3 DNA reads TGTGCCAGCAGTTTAGCAGGGGAAGATGACGGCTACACCTTC.

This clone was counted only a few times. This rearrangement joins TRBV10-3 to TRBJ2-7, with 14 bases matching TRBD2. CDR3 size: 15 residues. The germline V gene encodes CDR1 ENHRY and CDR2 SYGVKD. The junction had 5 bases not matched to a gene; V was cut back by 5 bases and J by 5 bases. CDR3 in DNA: TGTGCCATCAGTACGACTAGCGGGAGGGCCGACGAGCAGTACTTC. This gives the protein CAISTTSGRADEQYF.

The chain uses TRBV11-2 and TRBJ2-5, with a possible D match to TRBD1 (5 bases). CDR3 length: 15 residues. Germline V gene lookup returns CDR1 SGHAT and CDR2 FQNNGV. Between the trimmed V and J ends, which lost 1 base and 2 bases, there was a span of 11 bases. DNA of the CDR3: TGTGCCAGCAGCTTAGTGTGGGGCAGACAAGAGACCCAGTACTTC. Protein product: CASSLVWGRQETQYF.

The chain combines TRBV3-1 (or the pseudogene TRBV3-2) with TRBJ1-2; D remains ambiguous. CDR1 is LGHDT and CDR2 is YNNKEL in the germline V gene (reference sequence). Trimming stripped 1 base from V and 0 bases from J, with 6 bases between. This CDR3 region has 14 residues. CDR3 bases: TGTGCCAGCAGCCAAGGCGGAGCTAACTATGGCTACACCTTC. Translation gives CASSQGGANYGYTF.

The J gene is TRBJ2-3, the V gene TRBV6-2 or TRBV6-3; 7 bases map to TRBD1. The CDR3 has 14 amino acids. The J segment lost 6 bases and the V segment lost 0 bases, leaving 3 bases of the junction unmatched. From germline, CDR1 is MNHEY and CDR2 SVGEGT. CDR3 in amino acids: CASSYSTGVDTQYF. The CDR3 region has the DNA TGTGCCAGCAGTTACTCTACAGGGGTGGATACGCAGTATTTT.

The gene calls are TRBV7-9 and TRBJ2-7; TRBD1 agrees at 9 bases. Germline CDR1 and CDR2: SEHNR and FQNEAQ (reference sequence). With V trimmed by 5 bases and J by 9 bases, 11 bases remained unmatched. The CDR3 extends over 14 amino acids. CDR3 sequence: CASSLDRDRVVQYF. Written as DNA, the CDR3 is TGTGCCAGCAGCCTAGACCGGGACAGGGTTGTGCAGTACTTC.

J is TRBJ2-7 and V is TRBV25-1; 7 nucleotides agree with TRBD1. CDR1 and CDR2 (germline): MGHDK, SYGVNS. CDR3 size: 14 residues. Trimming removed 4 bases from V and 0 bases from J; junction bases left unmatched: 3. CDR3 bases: TGTGCCAGCAGTGCGGGACAGAGCTCCTACGAGCAGTACTTC. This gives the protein CASSAGQSSYEQYF.

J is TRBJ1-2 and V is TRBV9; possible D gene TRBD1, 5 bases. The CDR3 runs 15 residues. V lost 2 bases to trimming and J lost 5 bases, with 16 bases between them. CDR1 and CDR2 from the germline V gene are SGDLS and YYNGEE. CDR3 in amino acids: CASSVEGWGRYGYTF. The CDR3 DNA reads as TGTGCCAGCAGCGTGGAGGGGTGGGGTCGGTATGGCTACACCTTC.

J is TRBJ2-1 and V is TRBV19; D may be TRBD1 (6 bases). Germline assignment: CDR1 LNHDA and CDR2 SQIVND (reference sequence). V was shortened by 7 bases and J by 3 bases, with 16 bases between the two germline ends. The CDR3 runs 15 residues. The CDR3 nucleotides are TGTGCCAGTACCCCCGAGGGACAATTCTACAATGAGCAGTTCTTC. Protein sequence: CASTPEGQFYNEQFF.

Written as DNA, the CDR3 is TGTGCCAGCAGCCTCCAGATGGGGGGTACTGGAAACACCATATATTTT. Translated: CASSLQMGGTGNTIYF. The rearrangement joins TRBV3-1 (or the pseudogene TRBV3-2) to TRBJ1-3, with D maybe TRBD1 (5 bases). CDR1 is LGHDT and CDR2 is YNNKEL in the germline V gene (reference sequence). There are 16 residues in the CDR3. Trimming shortened V by 4 bases and J by 2 bases, and 15 bases separated the two germline ends.

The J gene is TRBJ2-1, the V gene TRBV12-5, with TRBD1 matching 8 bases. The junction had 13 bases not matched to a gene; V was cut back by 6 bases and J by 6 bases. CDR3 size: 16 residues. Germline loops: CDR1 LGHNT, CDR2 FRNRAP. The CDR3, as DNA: TGTGCTAGTGGGTCATCGACAGGGGTCCGGGGCAATGAGCAGTTCTTC. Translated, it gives CASGSSTGVRGNEQFF.

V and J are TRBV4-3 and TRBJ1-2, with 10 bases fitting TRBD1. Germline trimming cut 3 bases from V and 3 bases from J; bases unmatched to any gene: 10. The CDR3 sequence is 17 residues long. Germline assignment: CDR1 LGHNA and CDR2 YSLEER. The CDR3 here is CASSHFSGTGDHYGYTF. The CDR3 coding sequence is TGCGCCAGCAGCCACTTTTCCGGGACAGGGGACCACTATGGCTACACCTTC.

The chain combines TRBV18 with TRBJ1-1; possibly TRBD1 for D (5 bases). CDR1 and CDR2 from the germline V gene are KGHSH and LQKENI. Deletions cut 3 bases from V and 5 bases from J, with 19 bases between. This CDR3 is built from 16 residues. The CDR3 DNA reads TGTGCCAGCTCACCGGGGACCAGGGCGGGAAGAACTGAAGCTTTCTTT. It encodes CASSPGTRAGRTEAFF.

CDR3 region: CATSRDSGGETQYF. In DNA form, the CDR3 reads TGTGCCACCAGCAGAGATTCCGGGGGAGAGACCCAGTACTTC. This chain joins TRBV15 and TRBJ2-5; D is possibly TRBD2 (6 bases). Germline CDR1 LNHNV, CDR2 YYDKDF (reference sequence). This CDR3 region has 14 residues. The germline V and J ends were trimmed by 0 bases and 4 bases, with 9 bases remaining between them.

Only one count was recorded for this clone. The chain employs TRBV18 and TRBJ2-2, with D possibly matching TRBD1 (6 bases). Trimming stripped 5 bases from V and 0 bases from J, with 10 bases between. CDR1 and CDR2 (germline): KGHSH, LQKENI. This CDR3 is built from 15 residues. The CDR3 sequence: CASSSRTANTGELFF. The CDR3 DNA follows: TGTGCCAGCTCATCGAGGACAGCGAACACCGGGGAGCTGTTTTTT.